These 23 T cell receptor beta chains came from one sample sequenced in a study of T cells in Graves' hyperthyroidism and ophthalmopathy. The source material, RNA transcripts, was used to amplify TCR beta CDR3 regions. An initial round of RT-PCR targeting the TCR CDR3 relied on the HTBI primer set. TCRdb called the multiplex PCR reads again in MiXCR, with one record for every CDR3 protein. The table includes some 500,000 distinct CDR3 sequences, about an eighth detected once. The material sequenced was blood. Receptors were obtained from a woman between 18 and 29 years old with Graves' hyperthyroidism.

The rearrangement links TRBV5-1 to TRBJ1-2, with 8 bases fitting TRBD1. There are 15 residues in the CDR3. Germline V gene lookup returns CDR1 SGHRS and CDR2 YFSETQ. The junction had 13 bases not matched to a gene; V was cut back by 5 bases and J by 7 bases. The DNA of the CDR3 is TGCGCCAGCAGGCGTACGAGGACAGGGCAGGTTGGCTACACCTTC. Its translation: CASRRTRTGQVGYTF.

This clonotype was seen at least ten times. The V and J genes are TRBV12-3 or TRBV12-4 and TRBJ2-5, with TRBD2 identical over 9 bases. The CDR3 totals 15 residues. The ends lost 6 bases at V and 5 bases at J; junction bases unmatched: 10. The DNA of the CDR3 is TGTGCCAGCAGGCCGACTAGCGGAACGGGGGAGACCCAGTACTTC. Its protein product is CASRPTSGTGETQYF.

This clonotype was observed many times. The chain has TRBV3-1 and TRBJ2-5; 10 bases line up with TRBD2. The CDR3 covers 15 residues. Germline CDR1 LGHDT, CDR2 YNNKEL (reference sequence). V gave up 4 bases and J gave up 5 bases; unmatched junction bases: 7. The DNA for the CDR3 is TGTGCCAGCAGCCGGACTAGCGGTCTGGGGGAGACCCAGTACTTC. Residues: CASSRTSGLGETQYF.

There are a few counts of this clonotype. The V call is TRBV5-5, the J call TRBJ1-1, with a tentative D call TRBD1 (5 bases). Germline CDR1 is SGHKS and CDR2 is YYEKEE (reference sequence). This CDR3 region has 14 residues. V lost 6 bases to trimming and J lost 4 bases, with 16 bases between them. CDR3 in amino acids: CASTLLAGRTEAFF. Here the CDR3 DNA reads TGTGCCAGCACCCTACTGGCAGGGCGCACTGAAGCTTTCTTT.

Ten or more counts support this clonotype. This chain uses TRBV5-1 with TRBJ2-3; weak D call: TRBD2 (5 bases). The V and J ends lost 1 base and 0 bases respectively, with 9 bases between them. This CDR3 region has 15 residues. Germline V gives CDR1 SGHRS, CDR2 YFSETQ. CDR3 coding DNA: TGCGCCAGCAGCTTGAATGCGGGCAGCACAGATACGCAGTATTTT. The encoded protein is CASSLNAGSTDTQYF.

This clonotype showed up many times. The chain links TRBV20-1 to TRBJ2-1; 7 bases are a match to TRBD2. This CDR3 comprises 14 residues. CDR1 is DFQATT, CDR2 SNEGSKA, per germline (reference sequence). The J segment lost 2 bases and the V segment lost 2 bases, leaving 3 bases of the junction unmatched. The CDR3 coding sequence is TGCAGTGCTAGAAGCGGACTAGCCTACAATGAGCAGTTCTTC. Encoded protein: CSARSGLAYNEQFF.

This clonotype was picked up a small number of times. The chain has TRBV27 and TRBJ2-1, with 8 positions matching TRBD2. Germline CDR1 and CDR2: MNHEY and SMNVEV (reference sequence). The CDR3 is 15 residues long. V lost 2 bases, J lost 7 bases, and 7 bases stayed unmatched. The CDR3 here is CASSLRAGVGNEQFF. In nucleotides, the CDR3 is TGTGCCAGCAGTTTACGAGCGGGAGTAGGTAATGAGCAGTTCTTC.

At least ten counts were recorded for this clonotype. The chain uses TRBV5-1 and TRBJ2-1, with 8 nucleotides matching TRBD2. The CDR3 covers 15 residues. J was trimmed by 8 bases and V by 3 bases; bases with no gene match: 10. Germline values: CDR1 SGHRS, CDR2 YFSETQ. In DNA, the CDR3 is TGCGCCAGCAGCTCTGGAAGCGGGAGAAGGGATGAGCAGTTCTTC. Residues: CASSSGSGRRDEQFF. The whole variable domain, filled in from reference TRBV5-1 and TRBJ2-1, reads KAGVTQTPRYLIKTRGQQVTLSCSPISGHRSVSWYQQTPGQGLQFLFEYFSETQRNKGNFPGRFSGRQFSNSRSEMNVSTLELGDSALYLCASSSGSGRRDEQFFGPGTRLTVL.

A remark on this clonotype: A much more abundant neighbour one base away suggests this may be a read error. The V and J genes are TRBV3-1 and TRBJ2-7, with 10 bases fitting TRBD1. Trimming took 4 bases from V and 5 from J; bases not matched to a gene: 8. The length of the CDR3 is 15 residues. Germline CDR1 and CDR2: LGHDT and YNNKEL (reference sequence). The CDR3 sequence is CASSLLGTGANEQYV. In nucleotides, the CDR3 is TGTGCCAGCAGCCTTCTAGGGACAGGGGCGAACGAGCAGTACGTC.

At least ten counts were recorded for this clonotype. The rearrangement uses TRBV29-1 and TRBJ2-1, with 7 bases fitting TRBD1. Germline trimming cut 2 bases from V and 0 bases from J; bases unmatched to any gene: 4. Germline values: CDR1 SQVTM, CDR2 ANQGSEA. The CDR3 has 15 amino acids. The CDR3 protein is CSVESYRGSYNEQFF. The CDR3 DNA reads TGCAGCGTTGAATCGTACAGGGGCTCCTACAATGAGCAGTTCTTC.

This clonotype has just a few counts. The chain uses TRBV20-1 and TRBJ1-3, with D unresolved. The germline V and J ends were trimmed by 8 bases and 4 bases, with 15 bases remaining between them. The germline V gene encodes CDR1 DFQATT and CDR2 SNEGSKA (reference sequence). The CDR3 sequence is 13 residues long. The CDR3 spells CSLPDLQGNTIYF. The CDR3 DNA is TGCAGTCTACCCGACCTACAGGGAAACACCATATATTTT.

This clonotype was counted a few times. The V gene is TRBV9, the J gene TRBJ2-2; D unclear. This CDR3 is built from 13 residues. The V and J ends lost 4 bases and 6 bases respectively, with 10 bases between them. Germline V CDR1 and CDR2: SGDLS, YYNGEE. The CDR3, as DNA: TGTGCCAGCAGCCCGGACGTCGCCGGGGAGCTGTTTTTT. Translated: CASSPDVAGELFF.

CDR3 amino acids: CAISDGGDSYEQYV. In DNA, the CDR3 is TGTGCCATCAGTGACGGCGGTGACTCCTACGAGCAGTACGTC. The genes are TRBV10-3 and TRBJ2-7; D is ambiguous. The ends were cut back, 3 bases at V and 0 bases at J, with 9 bases in the middle. The germline gives CDR1 ENHRY, CDR2 SYGVKD. CDR3 length equals 14 residues.

At least ten counts were recorded for this clonotype. CDR3 loop: CASSQIGQTNYGYTF. CDR3 coding DNA: TGTGCCAGCAGCCAAATCGGCCAGACTAACTATGGCTACACCTTC. The rearrangement joins TRBV3-1 to TRBJ1-2; D unresolved. The V and J ends lost 2 bases and 0 bases respectively, with 10 bases between them. Germline CDR1 reads LGHDT; CDR2 reads YNNKEL (reference sequence). This CDR3 contains 15 residues.

V and J are TRBV11-1 and TRBJ1-5, with unresolved D. Germline V CDR1 and CDR2: SGHAT, FQDESV (reference sequence). Trimming took off 1 base at V and 0 bases at J, with 7 bases between the two ends. CDR3 length: 15 residues. The CDR3 spells CASSLVKNSNQPQHF. DNA for the CDR3: TGTGCCAGCAGCTTAGTCAAGAATAGCAATCAGCCCCAGCATTTT.

The V and J genes are TRBV10-1 and TRBJ2-1, with a possible D match to TRBD1 (6 bases). The CDR3 spans 17 residues. Germline-derived CDR1 and CDR2 are WNHNN and SYGVQD (reference sequence). V gave up 6 bases and J gave up 1 base, with 19 bases separating them. In DNA, the CDR3 is TGCGCCAGCAGCTCCGGGGCAGGGGTAGGATCCTACAATGAGCAGTTCTTC. It yields the protein CASSSGAGVGSYNEQFF.

This clonotype was observed many times. J is TRBJ2-7 and V is TRBV27; D might be TRBD1 (5 bases). The CDR3 runs 18 residues. CDR1 and CDR2 (germline): MNHEY, SMNVEV (reference sequence). The germline V and J ends were trimmed by 5 bases and 2 bases, with 25 bases remaining between them. For the CDR3, the DNA is TGTGCCAGCAGTCCAACCGAATTCCAGGGTCCCTTAACCTACGAGCAGTACGTC. This translates into CASSPTEFQGPLTYEQYV.

The rearrangement uses TRBV10-3 and TRBJ2-1; 11 nucleotides align to TRBD2. The CDR3 is 18 amino acids. V shed 4 bases and J 0 bases; nucleotides not matched to a gene: 8. Germline lookup yields CDR1 ENHRY and CDR2 SYGVKD. The CDR3 sequence is CAISGGLAVKSSYNEQFF. CDR3 bases: TGTGCCATCAGTGGGGGACTAGCGGTTAAAAGCTCCTACAATGAGCAGTTCTTC.

This chain uses TRBV20-1 with TRBJ1-5; D gene unclear. Germline loops: CDR1 DFQATT, CDR2 SNEGSKA (reference sequence). Trimming stripped 1 base from V and 4 bases from J, with 8 bases between. This CDR3 spans 13 amino acids. The CDR3 is CSARVKWNQPQHF. The CDR3 DNA sequence: TGCAGTGCTAGAGTCAAGTGGAATCAGCCCCAGCATTTT.

This clonotype was picked up many times. The rearrangement links TRBV30 to TRBJ2-7, with 8 bases aligning to TRBD2. V trimming: 0 bases; J trimming: 0 bases; junction bases outside the gene matches: 4. CDR3 size: 15 residues. Germline CDR1 reads GTSNPN; CDR2 reads SVGIG (reference sequence). The CDR3 is CAWSVVAGSSYEQYV. The DNA for the CDR3 is TGTGCCTGGAGTGTTGTAGCGGGGAGCTCCTACGAGCAGTACGTC.

This clonotype was seen many times. The V gene is TRBV20-1, the J gene TRBJ2-7; 8 positions match TRBD1. The germline V gene encodes CDR1 DFQATT and CDR2 SNEGSKA (reference sequence). The trim removed 5 bases at V and 5 bases at J, leaving 2 bases unmatched. The CDR3 totals 11 residues. Here the CDR3 reads CSAPGGHEQYF. The CDR3 DNA reads as TGCAGTGCTCCAGGGGGCCACGAGCAGTACTTC.

Only a few counts were recorded for this clonotype. A much larger clone differs from this one at a single base, so this may be a read error. V gene TRBV2 combines with J gene TRBJ1-3, with D unresolved. This CDR3 is built from 15 residues. Germline values: CDR1 SNHLY, CDR2 FYNNEI. CDR3 sequence (DNA): TGTGCCGGCAGTGAAAGGCACAGAACAGGAAACACCATATATTTT. Encoded protein: CAGSERHRTGNTIYF.

This clonotype was seen repeatedly, ten times or more. The rearrangement joins TRBV20-1 to TRBJ2-7; 11 bases are a match to TRBD2. The CDR3 is 15 amino acids. V lost 3 bases and J lost 7; bases outside the gene matches: 11. CDR1 is DFQATT, CDR2 SNEGSKA, per germline (reference sequence). The CDR3 region is CSASLPLAGVLEQYF. The CDR3 nucleotides read TGCAGTGCTAGCCTTCCACTAGCGGGAGTTCTAGAGCAGTACTTC.